The 4 T cell receptor beta chains given below trace back to one sample, sequenced in a study of T cells after yellow fever vaccination. TCRdb recomputed calls from the 5' RACE reads with MiXCR, one row per CDR3 protein. Among a few hundred thousand distinct CDR3 sequences listed, approximately 3.8% were seen once. The input for sequencing was PBMCs, taken on the day of the yellow fever booster vaccination. The receptors derive from a man between 18 and 29 years old who received the YFV17D yellow fever vaccine.

This clonotype occurred many times. This CDR3 is CASSYVPGQIYEQYV. The CDR3 DNA is TGTGCCAGCAGTTACGTTCCAGGACAGATCTACGAGCAGTACGTC. The chain couples TRBV6-2 or TRBV6-3 to TRBJ2-7, with D possibly being TRBD1 (6 bases). V was trimmed by 2 bases and J by 3 bases, leaving 14 bases between them. CDR1 is MNHEY, CDR2 SVGEGT, per germline. This CDR3 spans 15 amino acids.

This clonotype showed up just a few times. J is TRBJ2-7 and V is TRBV20-1; 8 bases match TRBD1. The CDR3 contains 14 residues. After removal of 5 bases from V and 2 bases from J, the junction contained 8 bases not matched to a gene. Germline lookup yields CDR1 DFQATT and CDR2 SNEGSKA (reference sequence). The CDR3 here is CSAYTGGSPYEQYV. The CDR3 DNA follows: TGCAGTGCTTATACAGGGGGATCCCCCTACGAGCAGTACGTC.

The chain is built from TRBV20-1 and TRBJ2-1, with D perhaps TRBD2 (6 bases). Trimming stripped 6 bases from V and 9 bases from J, with 18 bases between. The CDR3 sequence is 13 residues long. CDR1 and CDR2 from the germline V gene are DFQATT and SNEGSKA (reference sequence). The CDR3 DNA is TGCAGTGCAAAGAGACTAGAAGCGGGTGAGCAGTTCTTC. This translates into CSAKRLEAGEQFF.

This clonotype was seen ten or more times. This rearrangement joins TRBV4-2 to TRBJ2-5, with 7 bases matching TRBD2. The V gene end was trimmed by 0 bases and the J gene end by 5 bases; junction bases not matched to a gene: 12. Germline values: CDR1 LGHNA, CDR2 YNFKEQ. This CDR3 region has 17 residues. The CDR3 loop reads CASSQDLGGREGETQYF. For the CDR3, the DNA is TGTGCCAGCAGCCAAGATCTAGGTGGCAGGGAGGGTGAGACCCAGTACTTC.